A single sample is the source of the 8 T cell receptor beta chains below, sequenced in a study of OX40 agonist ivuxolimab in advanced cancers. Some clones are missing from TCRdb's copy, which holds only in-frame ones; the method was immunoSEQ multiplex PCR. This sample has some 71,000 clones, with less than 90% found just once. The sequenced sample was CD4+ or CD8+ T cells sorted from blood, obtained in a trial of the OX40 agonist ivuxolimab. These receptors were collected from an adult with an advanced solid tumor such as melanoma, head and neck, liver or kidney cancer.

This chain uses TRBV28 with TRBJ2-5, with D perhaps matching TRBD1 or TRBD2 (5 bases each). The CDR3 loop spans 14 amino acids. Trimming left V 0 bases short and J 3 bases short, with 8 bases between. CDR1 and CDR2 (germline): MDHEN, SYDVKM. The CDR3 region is CASSLWGDEETQYF. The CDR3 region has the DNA TGTGCCAGCAGTTTATGGGGGGATGAAGAGACCCAGTACTTC.

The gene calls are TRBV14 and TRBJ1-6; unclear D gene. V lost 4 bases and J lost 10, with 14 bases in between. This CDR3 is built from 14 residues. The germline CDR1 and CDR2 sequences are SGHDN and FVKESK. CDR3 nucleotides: TGTGCCAGCAGCCGAGTGCAGGCGGACTCACCCCTCCACTTT. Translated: CASSRVQADSPLHF.

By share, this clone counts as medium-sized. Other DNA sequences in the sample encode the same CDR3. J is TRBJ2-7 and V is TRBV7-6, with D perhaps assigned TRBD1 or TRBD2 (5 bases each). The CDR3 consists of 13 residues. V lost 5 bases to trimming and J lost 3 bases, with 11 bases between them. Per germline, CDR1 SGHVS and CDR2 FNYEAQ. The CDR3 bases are TGTGCCAGCAGCCCGGGACCGAACTACGAGCAGTACTTC. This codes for CASSPGPNYEQYF. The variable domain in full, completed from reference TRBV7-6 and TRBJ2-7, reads GAGVSQSPRYKVTKRGQDVALRCDPISGHVSLYWYRQALGQGPEFLTYFNYEAQQDKSGLPNDRFSAERPEGSISTLTIQRTEQRDSAMYRCASSPGPNYEQYFGPGTRLTVT.

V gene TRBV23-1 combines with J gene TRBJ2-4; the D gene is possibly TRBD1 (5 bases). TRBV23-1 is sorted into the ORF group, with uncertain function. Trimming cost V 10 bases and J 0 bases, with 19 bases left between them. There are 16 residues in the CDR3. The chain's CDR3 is CATAWGRPLAKNIQYF. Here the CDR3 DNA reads TGCGCCACCGCCTGGGGCAGGCCTTTAGCCAAAAACATTCAGTACTTC.

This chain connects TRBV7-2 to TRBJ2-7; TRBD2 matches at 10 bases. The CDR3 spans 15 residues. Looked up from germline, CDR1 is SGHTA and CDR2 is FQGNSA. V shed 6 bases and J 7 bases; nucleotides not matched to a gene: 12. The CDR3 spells CASSLRLAGEGEQYF. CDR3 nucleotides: TGTGCCAGCAGTCTCCGGCTAGCGGGAGAGGGGGAGCAGTACTTC.

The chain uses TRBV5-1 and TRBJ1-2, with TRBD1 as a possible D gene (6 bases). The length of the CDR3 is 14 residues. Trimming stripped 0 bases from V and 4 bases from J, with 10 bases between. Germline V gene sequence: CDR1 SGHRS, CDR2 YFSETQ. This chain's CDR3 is CASSLGGGSYGYTF. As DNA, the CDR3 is TGCGCCAGCAGCTTGGGAGGGGGAAGCTATGGCTACACCTTC.

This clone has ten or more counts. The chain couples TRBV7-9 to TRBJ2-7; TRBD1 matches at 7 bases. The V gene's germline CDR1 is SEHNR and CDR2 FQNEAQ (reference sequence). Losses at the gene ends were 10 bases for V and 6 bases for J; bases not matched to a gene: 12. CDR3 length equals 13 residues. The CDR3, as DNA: TGTGCCACCTCCGACAGGGCAGGTAGCGAGCAGTACTTC. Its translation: CATSDRAGSEQYF.

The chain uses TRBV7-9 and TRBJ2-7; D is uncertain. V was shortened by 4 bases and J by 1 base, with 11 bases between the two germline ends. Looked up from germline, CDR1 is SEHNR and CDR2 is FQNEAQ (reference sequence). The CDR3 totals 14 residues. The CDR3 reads CASSYGPLSYEQYF. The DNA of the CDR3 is TGTGCCAGCAGCTACGGCCCACTATCCTACGAGCAGTACTTC.